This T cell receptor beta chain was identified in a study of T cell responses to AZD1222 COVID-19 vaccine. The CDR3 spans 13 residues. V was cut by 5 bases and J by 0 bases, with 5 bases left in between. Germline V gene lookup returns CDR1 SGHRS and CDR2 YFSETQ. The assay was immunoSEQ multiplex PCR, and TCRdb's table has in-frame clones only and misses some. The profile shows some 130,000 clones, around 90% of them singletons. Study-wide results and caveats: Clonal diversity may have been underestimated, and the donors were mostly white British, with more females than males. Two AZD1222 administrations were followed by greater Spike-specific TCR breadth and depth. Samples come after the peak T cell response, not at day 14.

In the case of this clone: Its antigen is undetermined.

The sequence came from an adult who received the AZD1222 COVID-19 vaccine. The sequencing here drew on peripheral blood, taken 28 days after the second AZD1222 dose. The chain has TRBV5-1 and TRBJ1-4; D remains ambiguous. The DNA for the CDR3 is TGCGCCAGCAGGGCGGCAACTAATGAAAAACTGTTTTTT. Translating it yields CASRAATNEKLFF.